The T cell receptor beta chain under discussion was sequenced for a study of shared clonotypes between healthy human individuals. Study-wide findings and caveats: The authors expected sequencing depth to affect clonotype sharing among donors. A few donors held about 5% of naive CD4 clonotypes in common.

The CDR3 covers 14 residues. All donors were healthy HIV-negative adults lacking recent acute infections or vaccinations. Concerning this clone itself: Its antigen is not identified.

Investigators spread the genomic DNA of each subset evenly over several immunoSEQ plates. Libraries were prepared by immunoSEQ multiplex PCR; TCRdb keeps only in-frame clonotypes and omits some of them. This sample carries nearly 1,000,000 clones, 60% to 85% of them seen once, and the ten largest clones take about 1.5%. The receptor was derived from a man in his late teens or twenties in good health. The chain joins TRBV21-1 to TRBJ1-5; the D call TRBD1 from the table was never checked on the DNA. TRBV21-1 is listed as a pseudogene. The specimen sequenced was memory CD4+ T cells sorted from blood. Subset in this sample: CD45RA-negative fraction. The CDR3 protein is CASSRNTGDQPQHF. Here the CDR3 DNA reads TGTGCCAGCAGCAGGAATACAGGTGATCAGCCCCAGCATTTT.